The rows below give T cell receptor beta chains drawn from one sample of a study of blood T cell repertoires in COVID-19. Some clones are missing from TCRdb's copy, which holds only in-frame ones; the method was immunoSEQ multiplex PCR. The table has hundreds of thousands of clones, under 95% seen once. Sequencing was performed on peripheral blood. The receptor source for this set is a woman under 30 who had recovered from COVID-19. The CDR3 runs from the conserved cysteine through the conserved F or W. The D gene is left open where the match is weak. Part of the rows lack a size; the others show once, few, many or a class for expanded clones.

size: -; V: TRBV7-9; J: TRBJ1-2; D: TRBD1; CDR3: CASSSVGTGTNYGYTF; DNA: TGTGCCAGCAGCTCCGTCGGGACAGGGACTAACTATGGCTACACCTTC
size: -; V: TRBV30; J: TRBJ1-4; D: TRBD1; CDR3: CAWSVYGRGSEKLFF; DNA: TGTGCCTGGAGTGTCTACGGCAGGGGGTCAGAAAAACTGTTTTTT
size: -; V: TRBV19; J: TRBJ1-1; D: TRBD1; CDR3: CASSIRVGGTGGTEAFF; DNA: TGTGCCAGTAGTATAAGAGTCGGGGGGACAGGGGGCACTGAAGCTTTCTTT
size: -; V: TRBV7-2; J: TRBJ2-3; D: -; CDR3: CASSLVLRGLPPTDTQYF; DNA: TGTGCCAGCAGCTTAGTTTTGAGGGGACTCCCCCCCACAGATACGCAGTATTTT
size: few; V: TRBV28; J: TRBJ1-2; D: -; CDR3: CASSLLSGGGGYTF; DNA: TGTGCCAGCAGTTTATTGTCGGGAGGCGGCGGCTACACCTTC
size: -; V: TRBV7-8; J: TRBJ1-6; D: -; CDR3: CASSFTTGGGPLHF; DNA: TGTGCCAGCAGCTTTACGACAGGCGGTGGACCCCTCCACTTT
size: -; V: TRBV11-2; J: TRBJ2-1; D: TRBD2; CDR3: CASSATSGSKWEQFF; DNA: TGTGCCAGCAGCGCTACTAGCGGGAGTAAATGGGAGCAGTTCTTC
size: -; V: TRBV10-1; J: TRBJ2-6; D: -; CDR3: CASSESGAGANVLTF; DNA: TGCGCCAGCAGTGAGTCAGGGGCTGGGGCCAACGTCCTGACTTTC
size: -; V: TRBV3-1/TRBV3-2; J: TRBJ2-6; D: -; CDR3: CASSQPRAASFSGANVLTF; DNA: TGTGCCAGCAGCCAACCCAGGGCCGCTTCTTTCTCTGGGGCCAACGTCCTGACTTTC
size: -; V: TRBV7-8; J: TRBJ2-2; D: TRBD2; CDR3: CASTPGAGVGELFF; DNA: TGTGCCAGCACCCCCGGAGCGGGAGTCGGGGAGCTGTTTTTT
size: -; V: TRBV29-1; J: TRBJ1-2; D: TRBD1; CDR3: CSVATGGNYGYTF; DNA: TGCAGCGTTGCGACAGGGGGTAACTATGGCTACACCTTC
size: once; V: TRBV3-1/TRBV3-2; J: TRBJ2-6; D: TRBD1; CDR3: CASSQKRGTGDIGGANVLTF; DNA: TGTGCCAGCAGCCAAAAAAGAGGGACAGGGGACATAGGCGGGGCCAACGTCCTGACTTTC
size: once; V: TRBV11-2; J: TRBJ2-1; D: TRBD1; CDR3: CASSFYPGQTLDEQFF; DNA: TGTGCCAGCAGCTTCTACCCGGGACAGACCCTCGATGAGCAGTTCTTC
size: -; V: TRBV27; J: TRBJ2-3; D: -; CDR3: CASSLGLARTDTQYF; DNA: TGTGCCAGCAGTTTAGGCCTAGCGCGGACAGATACGCAGTATTTT
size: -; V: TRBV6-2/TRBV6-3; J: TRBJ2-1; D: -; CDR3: CASSYSGSSYNEQFF; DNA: TGTGCCAGCAGTTACTCGGGGAGCTCCTACAATGAGCAGTTCTTC
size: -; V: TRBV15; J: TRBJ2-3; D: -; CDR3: CATSRRVPLSTDTQYF; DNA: TGTGCCACCAGCAGAAGAGTACCTCTGAGCACAGATACGCAGTATTTT
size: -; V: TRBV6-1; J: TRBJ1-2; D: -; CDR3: CASSEDLTRVYGYTF; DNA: TGTGCCAGCAGTGAAGATCTTACCAGGGTATATGGCTACACCTTC
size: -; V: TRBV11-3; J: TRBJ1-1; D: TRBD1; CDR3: CASSSPLGQGRTEAFF; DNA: TGTGCCAGCAGCTCCCCCTTAGGACAGGGGAGGACTGAAGCTTTCTTT
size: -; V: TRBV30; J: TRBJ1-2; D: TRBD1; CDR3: CAWRQGSYGYTF; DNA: TGTGCCTGGAGACAGGGGAGCTATGGCTACACCTTC
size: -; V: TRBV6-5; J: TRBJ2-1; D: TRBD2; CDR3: CASSPRLAYYNEQFF; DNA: TGTGCCAGCAGTCCCCGACTAGCGTACTACAATGAGCAGTTCTTC
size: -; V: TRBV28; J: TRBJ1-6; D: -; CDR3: CASRKQGKDSPLHF; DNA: TGTGCCAGCAGAAAACAGGGCAAGGATTCACCCCTCCACTTT
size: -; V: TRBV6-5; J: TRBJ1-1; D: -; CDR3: CASSYAYAGEDTEAFF; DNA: TGTGCCAGCAGTTACGCGTATGCGGGCGAAGACACTGAAGCTTTCTTT
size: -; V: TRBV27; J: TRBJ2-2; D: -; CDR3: CASSSPTAANTGELFF; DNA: TGTGCCAGCAGTTCCCCGACAGCCGCGAACACCGGGGAGCTGTTTTTT
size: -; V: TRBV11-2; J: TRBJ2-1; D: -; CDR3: CASSLGAGLINEQFF; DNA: TGTGCCAGCAGCTTAGGTGCGGGACTTATAAATGAGCAGTTCTTC
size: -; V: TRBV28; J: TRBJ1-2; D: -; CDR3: CASSFPYVTGTYGYTF; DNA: TGTGCCAGCAGCTTCCCGTATGTTACAGGGACCTATGGCTACACCTTC
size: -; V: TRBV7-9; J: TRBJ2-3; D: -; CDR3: CASSPRDSGRTDTQYF; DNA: TGTGCCAGCAGCCCTAGGGACAGCGGGAGAACAGATACGCAGTATTTT
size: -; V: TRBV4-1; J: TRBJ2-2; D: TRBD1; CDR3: CASSHKTGGEMNTGELFF; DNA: TGCGCCAGCAGCCACAAGACAGGGGGCGAAATGAACACCGGGGAGCTGTTTTTT
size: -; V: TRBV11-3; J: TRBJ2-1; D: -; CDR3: CASSLGSEQFF; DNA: TGTGCCAGCAGCTTGGGGAGTGAGCAGTTCTTC
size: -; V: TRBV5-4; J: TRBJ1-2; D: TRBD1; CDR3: CASRSDRGPNYGYTF; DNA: TGTGCCAGCAGATCAGACAGGGGACCTAACTATGGCTACACCTTC
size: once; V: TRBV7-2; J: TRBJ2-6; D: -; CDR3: CASLPGPYSGANVLTF; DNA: TGTGCCAGCCTTCCAGGGCCTTACTCTGGGGCCAACGTCCTGACTTTC
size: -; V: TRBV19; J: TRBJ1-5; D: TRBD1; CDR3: CASRRDRGYSNQPQHF; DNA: TGTGCCAGTAGACGGGACAGGGGATATAGCAATCAGCCCCAGCATTTT
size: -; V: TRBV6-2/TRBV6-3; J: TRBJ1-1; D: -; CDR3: CASSYSMFGANTEAFF; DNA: TGTGCCAGCAGTTACTCGATGTTCGGAGCGAACACTGAAGCTTTCTTT
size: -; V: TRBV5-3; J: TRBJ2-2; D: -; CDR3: CARRHEQGTCNGELFF; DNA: TGTGCCAGAAGACATGAACAGGGAACGTGCAACGGGGAGCTGTTTTTT
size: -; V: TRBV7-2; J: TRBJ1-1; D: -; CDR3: CASSRTGRNTEAFF; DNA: TGTGCCAGCAGCCGTACAGGGAGGAACACTGAAGCTTTCTTT
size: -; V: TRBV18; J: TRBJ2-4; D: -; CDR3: CASSPRTAEAKNIQYF; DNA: TGTGCCAGCTCACCGAGGACAGCTGAAGCCAAAAACATTCAGTACTTC
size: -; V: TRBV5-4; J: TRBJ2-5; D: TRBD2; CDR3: CASSLASGRGETQYF; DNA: TGTGCCAGCAGCTTGGCTAGCGGGAGAGGAGAGACCCAGTACTTC
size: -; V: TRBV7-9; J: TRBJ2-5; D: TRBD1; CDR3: CASSAGQGAEETQYF; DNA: TGTGCCAGCAGCGCGGGACAGGGGGCGGAGGAGACCCAGTACTTC
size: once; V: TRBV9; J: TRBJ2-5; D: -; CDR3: CASSVMGGLLETQYF; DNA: TGTGCCAGCAGCGTAATGGGGGGACTGTTAGAGACCCAGTACTTC
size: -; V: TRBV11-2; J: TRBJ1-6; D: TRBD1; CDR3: CASSPGQGNSLLHF; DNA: TGTGCCAGCAGCCCGGGACAGGGAAATTCACTCCTCCACTTT
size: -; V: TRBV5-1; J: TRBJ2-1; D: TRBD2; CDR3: CASSLAGGGNEQFF; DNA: TGCGCCAGCAGCTTGGCGGGAGGGGGCAATGAGCAGTTCTTC
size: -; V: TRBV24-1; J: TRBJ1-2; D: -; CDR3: CATSDITGLGYTF; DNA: TGTGCCACCAGTGATATAACAGGGTTAGGCTACACCTTC
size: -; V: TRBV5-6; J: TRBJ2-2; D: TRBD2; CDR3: CASSYTGLAGTGELFF; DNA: TGTGCCAGCAGCTACACGGGACTAGCGGGAACCGGGGAGCTGTTTTTT
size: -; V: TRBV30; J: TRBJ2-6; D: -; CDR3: CAWSVRGAGANVLTF; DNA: TGTGCCTGGAGTGTACGTGGAGCTGGGGCCAACGTCCTGACTTTC
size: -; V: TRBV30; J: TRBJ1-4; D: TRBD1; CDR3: CACWTGEEKLFF; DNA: TGTGCCTGTTGGACAGGGGAAGAAAAACTGTTTTTT
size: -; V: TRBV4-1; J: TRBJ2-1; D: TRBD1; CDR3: CASSQTDRGTSNEQFF; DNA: TGCGCCAGCAGCCAGACGGACAGGGGCACAAGCAATGAGCAGTTCTTC
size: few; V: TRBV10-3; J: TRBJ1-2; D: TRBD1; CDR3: CAITEGGTGRHGYTF; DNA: TGTGCCATCACCGAGGGTGGGACAGGGAGGCATGGCTACACCTTC
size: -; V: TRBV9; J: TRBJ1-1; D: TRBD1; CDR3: CASSDGQGMNTEAFF; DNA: TGTGCCAGCAGCGATGGACAGGGGATGAACACTGAAGCTTTCTTT
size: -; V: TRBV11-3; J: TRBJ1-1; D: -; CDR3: CASSFDYEAFF; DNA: TGTGCCAGCAGCTTTGACTATGAAGCTTTCTTT
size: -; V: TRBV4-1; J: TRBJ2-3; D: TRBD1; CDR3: CASSRTGGPTDTQYF; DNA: TGCGCCAGCAGCCGAACAGGGGGGCCCACAGATACGCAGTATTTT
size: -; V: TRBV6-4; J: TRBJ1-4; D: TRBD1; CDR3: CASSEGQGEKLFF; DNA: TGTGCCAGCAGTGAGGGACAGGGAGAAAAACTGTTTTTT
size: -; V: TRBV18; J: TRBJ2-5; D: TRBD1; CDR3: CASSPLQGAGETQYF; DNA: TGTGCCAGCTCACCCCTACAGGGGGCAGGGGAGACCCAGTACTTC
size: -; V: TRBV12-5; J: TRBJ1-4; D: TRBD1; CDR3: CASGLTAGGKLFF; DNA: TGTGCTAGTGGTTTGACCGCAGGGGGAAAACTGTTTTTT
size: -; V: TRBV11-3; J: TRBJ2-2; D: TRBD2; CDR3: CASSLGRPSGSSGELFF; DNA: TGTGCCAGCAGCTTAGGGCGGCCTAGCGGGAGTTCGGGGGAGCTGTTTTTT
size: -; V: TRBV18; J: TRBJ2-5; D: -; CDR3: CASSGSPMGEWETQYF; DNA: TGTGCCAGCTCAGGATCCCCGATGGGAGAGTGGGAGACCCAGTACTTC
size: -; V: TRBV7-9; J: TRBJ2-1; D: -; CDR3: CASSLVAGNEQFF; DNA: TGTGCCAGCAGCTTAGTAGCAGGGAATGAGCAGTTCTTC
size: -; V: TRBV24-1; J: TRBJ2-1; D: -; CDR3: CATSEEGGSYNEQFF; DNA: TGTGCCACCAGTGAGGAGGGAGGATCCTACAATGAGCAGTTCTTC
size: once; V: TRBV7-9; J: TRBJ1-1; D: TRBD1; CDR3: CASTWTGTNTEAFF; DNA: TGTGCCAGCACCTGGACAGGGACGAACACTGAAGCTTTCTTT
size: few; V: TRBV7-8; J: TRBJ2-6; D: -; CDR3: CASSLVRANVLTF; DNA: TGTGCCAGCAGCTTGGTCAGAGCCAACGTCCTGACTTTC
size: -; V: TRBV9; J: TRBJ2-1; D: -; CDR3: CASSPSGSYNEQFF; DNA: TGTGCCAGCAGCCCCTCGGGCTCCTACAATGAGCAGTTCTTC
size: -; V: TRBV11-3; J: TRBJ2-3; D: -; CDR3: CASTIGDSHTDTQYF; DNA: TGTGCCAGTACCATCGGGGACTCCCACACAGATACGCAGTATTTT